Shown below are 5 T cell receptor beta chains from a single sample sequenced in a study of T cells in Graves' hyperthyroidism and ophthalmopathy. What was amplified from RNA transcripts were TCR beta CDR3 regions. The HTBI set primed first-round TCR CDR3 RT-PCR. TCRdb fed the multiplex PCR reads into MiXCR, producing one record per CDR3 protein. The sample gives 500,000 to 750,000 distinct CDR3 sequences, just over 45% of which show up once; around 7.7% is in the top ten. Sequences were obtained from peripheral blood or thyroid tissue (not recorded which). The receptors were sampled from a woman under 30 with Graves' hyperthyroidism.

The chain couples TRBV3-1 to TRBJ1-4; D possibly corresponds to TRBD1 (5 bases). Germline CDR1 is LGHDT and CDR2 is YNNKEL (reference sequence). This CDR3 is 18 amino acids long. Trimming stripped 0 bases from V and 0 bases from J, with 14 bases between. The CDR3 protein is CASSQDLRVSPTNEKLFF. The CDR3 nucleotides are TGTGCCAGCAGCCAAGATCTCAGGGTGTCCCCAACTAATGAAAAACTGTTTTTT.

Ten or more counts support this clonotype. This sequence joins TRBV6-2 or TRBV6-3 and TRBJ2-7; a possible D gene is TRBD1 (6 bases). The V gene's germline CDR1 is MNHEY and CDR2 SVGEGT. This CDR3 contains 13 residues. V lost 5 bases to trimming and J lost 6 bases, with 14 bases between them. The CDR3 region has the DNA TGTGCCAGCAGTGCGGACAGATTTGGCGAGCAGTACTTC. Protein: CASSADRFGEQYF.

The CDR3 coding sequence is TGCAGCGTCTATCGGTTATCGAGGAGTTCCTACGAGCAGTACTTC. Translating gives CSVYRLSRSSYEQYF. This sequence joins TRBV29-1 and TRBJ2-7, with D uncertain. CDR3 length equals 15 residues. The V gene lost 6 bases and the J gene lost 1 base, with 19 bases spanning the gap. Germline V gene data show CDR1 as SQVTM and CDR2 as ANQGSEA.

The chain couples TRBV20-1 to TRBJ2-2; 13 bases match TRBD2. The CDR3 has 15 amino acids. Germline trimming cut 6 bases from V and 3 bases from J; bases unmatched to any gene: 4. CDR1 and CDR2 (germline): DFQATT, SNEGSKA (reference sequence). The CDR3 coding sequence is TGCAGTGCGGGCGGACTAGCGGGAGACACCGGGGAGCTGTTTTTT. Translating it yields CSAGGLAGDTGELFF.

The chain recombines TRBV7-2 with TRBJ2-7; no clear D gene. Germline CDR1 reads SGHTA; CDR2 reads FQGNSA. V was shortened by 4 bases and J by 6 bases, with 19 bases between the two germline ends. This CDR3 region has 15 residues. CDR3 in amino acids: CASSSPPARASEQYF. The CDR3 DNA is TGTGCCAGCAGCTCACCACCCGCCCGGGCTTCCGAGCAGTACTTC.